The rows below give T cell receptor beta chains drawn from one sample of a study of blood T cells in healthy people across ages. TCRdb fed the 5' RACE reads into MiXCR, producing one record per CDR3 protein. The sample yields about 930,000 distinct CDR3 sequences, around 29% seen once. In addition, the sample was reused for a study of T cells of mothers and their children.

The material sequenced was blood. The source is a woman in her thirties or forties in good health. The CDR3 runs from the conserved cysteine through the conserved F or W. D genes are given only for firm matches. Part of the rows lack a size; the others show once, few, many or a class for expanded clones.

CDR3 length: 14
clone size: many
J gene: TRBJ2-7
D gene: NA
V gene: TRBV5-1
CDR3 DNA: TGCGCCAGCAGCCGAGACATTCAAGTCTACGAGCAGTACTTC
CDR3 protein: CASSRDIQVYEQYF

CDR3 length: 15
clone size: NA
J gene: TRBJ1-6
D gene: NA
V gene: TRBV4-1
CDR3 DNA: TGCGCCAGCAGCCAAGATCGTGGAATTAATTCACCCCTCCACTTT
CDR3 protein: CASSQDRGINSPLHF

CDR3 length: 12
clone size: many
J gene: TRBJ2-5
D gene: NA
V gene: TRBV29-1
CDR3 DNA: TGCAGCGTTGGATATTCGGGAGAGACCCAGTACTTC
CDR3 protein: CSVGYSGETQYF

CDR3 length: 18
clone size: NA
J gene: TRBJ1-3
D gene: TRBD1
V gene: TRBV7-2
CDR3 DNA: TGTGCCAGCAGCTTAGGAGACAGGGGGAGAATCTCTGGAAACACCATATATTTT
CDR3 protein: CASSLGDRGRISGNTIYF

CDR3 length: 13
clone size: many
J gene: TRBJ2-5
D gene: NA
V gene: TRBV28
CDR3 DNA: TGTGCCAGCAGTTCCGGACAGTTAGTGACCCAGTACTTC
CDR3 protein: CASSSGQLVTQYF

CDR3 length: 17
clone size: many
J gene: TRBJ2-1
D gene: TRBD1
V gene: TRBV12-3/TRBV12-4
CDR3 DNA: TGTGCCAGCAGTTTACCCAGACAGGGAGTAAGGCTAAATGAGCAGTTCTTC
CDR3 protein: CASSLPRQGVRLNEQFF

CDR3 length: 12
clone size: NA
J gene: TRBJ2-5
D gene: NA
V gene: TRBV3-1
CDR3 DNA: TGTGCCAGCAGCCCCGGTGGGGGCCGGCAGTACTTC
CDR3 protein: CASSPGGGRQYF

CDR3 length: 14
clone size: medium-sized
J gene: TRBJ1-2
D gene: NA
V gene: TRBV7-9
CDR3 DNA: TGTGCCAGCAGCTCCCCAGGGTCAGGACGGGGCTACACCTTC
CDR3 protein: CASSSPGSGRGYTF

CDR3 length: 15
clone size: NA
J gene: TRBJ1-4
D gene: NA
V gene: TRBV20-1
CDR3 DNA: TGCAGTGCTAGGGGACACCGAGACTCTAATGAAAAACTGTTTTTT
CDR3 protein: CSARGHRDSNEKLFF

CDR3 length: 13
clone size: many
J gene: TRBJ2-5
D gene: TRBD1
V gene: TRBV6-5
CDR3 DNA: TGTGCCAGCAGCCCCAACAGGGGAGAGACCCAGTACTTC
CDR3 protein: CASSPNRGETQYF

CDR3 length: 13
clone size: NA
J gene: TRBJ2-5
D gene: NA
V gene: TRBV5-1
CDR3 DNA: TGCGCCAGCAGCTTGGTGGATTACAATGAGCAGTACTTC
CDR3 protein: CASSLVDYNEQYF

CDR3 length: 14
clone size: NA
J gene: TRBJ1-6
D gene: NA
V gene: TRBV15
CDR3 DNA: TGTGCCACCAGCAGAGACGGTTCAGGTTCACCCCTCCACTTT
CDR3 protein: CATSRDGSGSPLHF

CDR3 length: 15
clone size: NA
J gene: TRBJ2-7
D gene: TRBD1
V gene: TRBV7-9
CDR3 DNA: TGTGCCAGCAGCGCAGGGACAGGGGTCTCCTACGAGCAGTACTTC
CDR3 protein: CASSAGTGVSYEQYF

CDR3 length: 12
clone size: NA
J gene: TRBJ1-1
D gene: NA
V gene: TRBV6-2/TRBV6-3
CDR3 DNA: TGTGCCAGCAGTTCACAGAGTGATGAAGCTTTCTTT
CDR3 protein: CASSSQSDEAFF

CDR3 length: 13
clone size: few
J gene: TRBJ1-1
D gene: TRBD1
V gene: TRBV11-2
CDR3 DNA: TGTGCCAGCAGCAATAGCAGGGGGCTATTGGCTTTCTTT
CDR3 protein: CASSNSRGLLAFF

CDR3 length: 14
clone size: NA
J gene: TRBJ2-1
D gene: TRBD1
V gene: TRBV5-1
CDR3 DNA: TGCGCCAGCAGCGGGACAGAGACCTACAATGTGCAGGTCTTC
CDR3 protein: CASSGTETYNVQVF

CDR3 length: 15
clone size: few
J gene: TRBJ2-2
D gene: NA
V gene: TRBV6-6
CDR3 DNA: TGTGCCAGCAGCTCCGGACAGGCGGAGGGCGGGGAGCTGTTTTTT
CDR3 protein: CASSSGQAEGGELFF

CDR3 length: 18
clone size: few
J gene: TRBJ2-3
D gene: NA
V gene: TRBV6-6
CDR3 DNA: TGTGCCAGCAGCCTAGGACAGGGAGGGTTGTCGAACACAGATACGCAGTATTTT
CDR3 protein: CASSLGQGGLSNTDTQYF

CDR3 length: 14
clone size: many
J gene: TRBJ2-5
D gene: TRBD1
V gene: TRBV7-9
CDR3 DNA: TGTGCCAGCAGCCACGAGGACAGGGAAGAGACCCAGTACTTC
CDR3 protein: CASSHEDREETQYF

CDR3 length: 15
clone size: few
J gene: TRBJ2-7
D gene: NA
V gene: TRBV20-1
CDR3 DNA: TGCAGTGCTAGTAGCAGCGGGACAGTACCGTACGAGCAGTACTTC
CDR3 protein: CSASSSGTVPYEQYF

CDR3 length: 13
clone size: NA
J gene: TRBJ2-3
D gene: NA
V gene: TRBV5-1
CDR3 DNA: TGCGCCAGCACCAGGGGCCAGAGAGATACGCAGTATTTT
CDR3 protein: CASTRGQRDTQYF

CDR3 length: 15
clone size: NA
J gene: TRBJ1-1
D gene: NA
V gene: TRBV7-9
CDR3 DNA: TGTGCCAGCAGCGCCCAGCGGGGTTTGAACACTGAAGCTTTCTTT
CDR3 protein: CASSAQRGLNTEAFF

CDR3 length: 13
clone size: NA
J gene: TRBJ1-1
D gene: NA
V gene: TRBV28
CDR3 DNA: TGTGCCAGCAGTTCGGGGGCCCAAACTGAAGCTTTCTTT
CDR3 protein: CASSSGAQTEAFF

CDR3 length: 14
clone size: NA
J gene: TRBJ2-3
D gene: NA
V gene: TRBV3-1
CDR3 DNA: TGTGCCAGCAGCCAAGAGCCGGTACCAGATACGCAGTATTTT
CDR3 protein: CASSQEPVPDTQYF

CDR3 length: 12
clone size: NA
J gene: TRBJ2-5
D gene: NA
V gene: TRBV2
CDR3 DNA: TGTGCCAGCAGTCGACCCCCTGCGGCCCAGTACTTC
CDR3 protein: CASSRPPAAQYF

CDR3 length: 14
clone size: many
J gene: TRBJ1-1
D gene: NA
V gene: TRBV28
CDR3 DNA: TGTGCCAGCAGTTTATTGGGCGTGAACACTGAAGCTTTCTTT
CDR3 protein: CASSLLGVNTEAFF

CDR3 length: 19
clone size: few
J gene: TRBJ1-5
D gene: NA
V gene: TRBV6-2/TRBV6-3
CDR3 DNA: TGTGCCAGCCTTGAATCCCGGGACCCCGGGCAATTGAGGGGTCAGCCCCAGCATTTT
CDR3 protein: CASLESRDPGQLRGQPQHF

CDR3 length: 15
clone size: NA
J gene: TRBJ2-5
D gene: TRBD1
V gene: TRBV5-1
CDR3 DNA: TGCGCCAGCAGTCGAACAGGGGACGTCCGGGAGACCCAGTACTTC
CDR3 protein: CASSRTGDVRETQYF

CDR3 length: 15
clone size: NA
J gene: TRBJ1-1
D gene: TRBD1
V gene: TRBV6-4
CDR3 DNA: TGTGCCAGCAGTCCTCGGACAGGGCTAGCCACTGAAGCTTTCTTT
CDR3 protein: CASSPRTGLATEAFF

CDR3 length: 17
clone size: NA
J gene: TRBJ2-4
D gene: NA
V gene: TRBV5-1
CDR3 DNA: TGCGCCAGCAGCTCCGGGACCTCCATCGGGGCCAAAAACATTCAGTACTTC
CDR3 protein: CASSSGTSIGAKNIQYF

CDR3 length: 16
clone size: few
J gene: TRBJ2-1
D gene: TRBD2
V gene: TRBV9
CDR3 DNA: TGTGCCAGCAGCGTAGTCGGTAGCGGGGGGGCCCGCGAGCAGTTCTTC
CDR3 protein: CASSVVGSGGAREQFF

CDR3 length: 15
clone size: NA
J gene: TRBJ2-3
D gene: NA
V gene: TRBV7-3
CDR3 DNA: TGTGCCAGCAGCTTAACAGGGGCCAAGACAGATATGCAGTATTTT
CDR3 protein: CASSLTGAKTDMQYF

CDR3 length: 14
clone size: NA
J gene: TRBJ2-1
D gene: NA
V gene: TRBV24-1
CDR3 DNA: TGTGCCACCAGTGATTTGCCGTGGAGGGGTGAGCAGTTCTTC
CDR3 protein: CATSDLPWRGEQFF

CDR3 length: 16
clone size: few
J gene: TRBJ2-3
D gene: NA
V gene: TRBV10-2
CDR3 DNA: TGCGCCAGCAGTGAGGGGGTTTCCCTAGGGACAGATACGCAGTATTTT
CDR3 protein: CASSEGVSLGTDTQYF

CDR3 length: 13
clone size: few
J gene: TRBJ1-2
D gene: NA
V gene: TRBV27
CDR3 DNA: TGTGCCAGCGGAGTCCGAGCTAACTATGGCTACACCTTC
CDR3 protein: CASGVRANYGYTF

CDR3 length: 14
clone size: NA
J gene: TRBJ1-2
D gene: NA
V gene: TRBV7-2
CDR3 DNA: TGTGCCAGCAGCCCGGCGGGGTCCCGCTATGGCTACACCTTC
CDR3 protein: CASSPAGSRYGYTF

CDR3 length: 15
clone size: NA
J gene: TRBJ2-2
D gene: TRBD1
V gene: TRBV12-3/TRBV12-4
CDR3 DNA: TGTGCCAGCGGGAGACAGGGTAGAATCACCGGGGAGCTGTTTTTT
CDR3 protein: CASGRQGRITGELFF

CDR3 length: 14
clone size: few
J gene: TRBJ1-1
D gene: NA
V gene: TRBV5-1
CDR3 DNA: TGCGCCAGCAGCTTGGGGAACCTGGACACTGAAGCTTTCTTT
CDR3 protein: CASSLGNLDTEAFF

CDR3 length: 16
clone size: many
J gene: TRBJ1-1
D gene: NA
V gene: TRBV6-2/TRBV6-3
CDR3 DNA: TGTGCCAGCAGTTACGGCGGCAGGGCCCTTCGACTTGAAGCTTTCTTT
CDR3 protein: CASSYGGRALRLEAFF

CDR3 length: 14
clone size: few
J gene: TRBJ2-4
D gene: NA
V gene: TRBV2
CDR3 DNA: TGTGCCAGCAGGCGGGGACCACAAAAAAACATTCAGTACTTC
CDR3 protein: CASRRGPQKNIQYF

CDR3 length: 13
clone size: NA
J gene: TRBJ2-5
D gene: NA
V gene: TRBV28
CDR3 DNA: TGTGCCAGCAGTCCCCTGGGGGGAACCTGGGAGTACTTC
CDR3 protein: CASSPLGGTWEYF